This entry features one TCR beta chain sequence. The data were taken from a study of blood T cell repertoires in COVID-19. Study overall: Spain, Italy and the United States supplied samples that represented acute and convalescent COVID-19. From T cells, B-cell-depleted T cells, or PBMCs came the material, which was cDNA or gDNA.

In Seattle, patients joined the study during active infection and were tracked longitudinally. Per germline, CDR1 SGHVS and CDR2 FQNEAQ. CDR3 length: 17 amino acids. Trimming removed 4 bases at V and 0 bases at J, with 16 bases between. As originally analysed: Researchers report that nucleated cell counts were estimated from reference gene primer amplification. The assay was immunoSEQ multiplex PCR, and TCRdb's table has in-frame clones only and misses some. From that table come the V and J calls and clone size; the DNA was used to work out D and trimming. Here the sample spans approximately 260,000 clones, 90% being singletons.

The receptor was derived from a woman aged 60 to 75 with COVID-19, enrolled during active disease. The sample consisted of peripheral blood. The chain is built from TRBV7-8 and TRBJ1-5; maybe TRBD1 (6 bases). The CDR3: CASSYGMDSYSNQPQHF. Here the CDR3 DNA reads TGTGCCAGCAGCTACGGAATGGACAGTTATAGCAATCAGCCCCAGCATTTT. Using reference TRBV7-8 and TRBJ1-5 for the parts outside the CDR3, the full variable domain is GAGVSQSPRYKVAKRGQDVALRCDPISGHVSLFWYQQALGQGPEFLTYFQNEAQLDKSGLPSDRFFAERPEGSVSTLKIQRTQQEDSAVYLCASSYGMDSYSNQPQHFGDGTRLSIL.